The rows below give T cell receptor beta chains drawn from one sample of a study of neoadjuvant anti-PD-1 for oral cavity cancer. The repertoire was sequenced with immunoSEQ multiplex PCR; TCRdb's copy has only in-frame clones and lacks some. The sample holds about 42,000 clones; approximately 80% are singletons and the top ten take about 5%. The input for sequencing was PBMCs, taken after nivolumab (anti-PD-1) treatment. The receptors originated from a person aged 35-79 years with oral cavity squamous cell carcinoma. The CDR3 runs from the conserved cysteine through the conserved F or W. D genes are given only for firm matches. Size is stated for part of the rows, as once, few or many counts, or as a class when the clone is expanded.

size | length | J | D | V | CDR3 | DNA
once | 17 | TRBJ2-7 | TRBD2 | TRBV7-2 | CASSYRTSGRPSYEQYF | TGTGCCAGCAGCTACCGGACTAGCGGGAGGCCCTCCTACGAGCAGTACTTC
- | 16 | TRBJ2-3 | TRBD2 | TRBV15 | CATSRSVAGPTDTQYF | TGTGCCACCAGCAGATCTGTAGCGGGACCCACAGATACGCAGTATTTT
- | 13 | TRBJ1-6 | TRBD1 | TRBV10-2 | CASSGTGDSPLHF | TGCGCCAGCAGTGGGACAGGGGACTCACCCCTCCACTTT
- | 14 | TRBJ2-1 | - | TRBV6-4 | CASSAAGIGGEQFF | TGTGCCAGCAGTGCGGCAGGGATAGGCGGTGAGCAGTTCTTC
- | 15 | TRBJ2-7 | - | TRBV7-9 | CASSLVNQQPGEQYF | TGTGCCAGCAGCTTAGTAAATCAACAGCCGGGCGAGCAGTACTTC
- | 16 | TRBJ2-3 | - | TRBV6-1 | CASSGFRDGRTDTQYF | TGTGCCAGCAGTGGTTTCCGGGACGGGCGCACAGATACGCAGTATTTT
- | 15 | TRBJ2-3 | TRBD2 | TRBV5-1 | CASSPIAGGTDTQYF | TGCGCCAGCAGCCCCATAGCGGGAGGCACAGATACGCAGTATTTT
- | 14 | TRBJ2-3 | - | TRBV29-1 | CSVEAGLGGDTQYF | TGCAGCGTTGAGGCCGGACTAGGGGGAGATACGCAGTATTTT
- | 15 | TRBJ1-1 | - | TRBV6-6 | CASSYPLGGSPEAFF | TGTGCCAGCAGTTACCCTCTAGGGGGATCCCCTGAAGCTTTCTTT
- | 15 | TRBJ1-2 | TRBD1 | TRBV27 | CASSPRPGGSLGYTF | TGTGCCAGCAGTCCTCGCCCAGGGGGGTCATTGGGCTACACCTTC
medium-sized | 14 | TRBJ1-2 | TRBD1 | TRBV5-8 | CASSLEQGVGGYTF | TGTGCCAGCAGCTTGGAGCAGGGGGTGGGTGGCTACACCTTC
- | 14 | TRBJ1-3 | - | TRBV5-1 | CASSLTGSGNTIYF | TGCGCCAGCAGCTTGACTGGCTCTGGAAACACCATATATTTT
few | 15 | TRBJ1-1 | TRBD1 | TRBV14 | CASSLNTGGHTEAFF | TGTGCCAGCAGCCTAAACACAGGGGGACACACTGAAGCTTTCTTT
- | 16 | TRBJ2-5 | - | TRBV28 | CASSLFGTVLQETQYF | TGTGCCAGCAGTTTATTCGGGACGGTACTCCAAGAGACCCAGTACTTC
- | 14 | TRBJ1-1 | - | TRBV19 | CASSIGGLITEAFF | TGTGCCAGTAGTATCGGGGGTCTCATCACTGAAGCTTTCTTT
once | 13 | TRBJ1-2 | - | TRBV6-1 | CASRGSSNYGYTF | TGTGCCAGCAGGGGGTCCTCTAACTATGGCTACACCTTC
- | 15 | TRBJ2-5 | - | TRBV27 | CASSQTVAGEETQYF | TGTGCCAGCAGCCAGACTGTCGCAGGGGAAGAGACCCAGTACTTC
few | 15 | TRBJ2-5 | - | TRBV7-9 | CASSFFRDGGETQYF | TGTGCCAGCAGCTTCTTCAGGGATGGTGGAGAGACCCAGTACTTC
- | 15 | TRBJ2-7 | TRBD2 | TRBV10-2 | CASSEPSGILYEQYF | TGCGCCAGCAGTGAACCTAGCGGGATTCTCTACGAGCAGTACTTC
few | 13 | TRBJ2-1 | - | TRBV7-3 | CASSFKMDSIRLF | TGTGCCAGCAGCTTTAAAATGGATAGCATCAGGCTCTTC
- | 19 | TRBJ2-5 | - | TRBV21-1 | CASSKAGRLAGLMPETQYF | TGTGCCAGCAGCAAAGCAGGCCGACTAGCGGGATTGATGCCGGAGACCCAGTACTTC
- | 14 | TRBJ1-6 | TRBD1 | TRBV29-1 | CSVRDSPYNSPLHF | TGCAGCGTCCGGGACAGCCCTTATAATTCACCCCTCCACTTT
- | 14 | TRBJ1-4 | - | TRBV6-1 | CASVSPGGNEKLFF | TGTGCCAGTGTTTCCCCAGGTGGGAATGAAAAACTGTTTTTT
- | 16 | TRBJ1-5 | - | TRBV19 | CASSIGGAIPNQPQHF | TGTGCCAGTAGTATAGGGGGGGCGATTCCTAATCAGCCCCAGCATTTT
- | 14 | TRBJ1-1 | TRBD1 | TRBV6-1 | CASSEKGANTEAFF | TGTGCCAGCAGTGAAAAGGGGGCCAACACTGAAGCTTTCTTT
few | 13 | TRBJ1-1 | - | TRBV27 | CASSGLGYTEAFF | TGTGCCAGCAGTGGACTGGGCTACACTGAAGCTTTCTTT
few | 13 | TRBJ1-3 | - | TRBV19 | CVSRRSSGNTIYF | TGTGTCAGTAGACGAAGCTCTGGAAACACCATATATTTT
- | 15 | TRBJ2-5 | TRBD2 | TRBV11-2 | CASSPSGREGETQYF | TGTGCCAGCAGCCCTAGCGGGAGGGAGGGAGAGACCCAGTACTTC
- | 18 | TRBJ2-3 | TRBD2 | TRBV10-2 | CASSESWTSGGGTDTQYF | TGCGCCAGCAGTGAGTCTTGGACTAGCGGGGGTGGGACAGATACGCAGTATTTT